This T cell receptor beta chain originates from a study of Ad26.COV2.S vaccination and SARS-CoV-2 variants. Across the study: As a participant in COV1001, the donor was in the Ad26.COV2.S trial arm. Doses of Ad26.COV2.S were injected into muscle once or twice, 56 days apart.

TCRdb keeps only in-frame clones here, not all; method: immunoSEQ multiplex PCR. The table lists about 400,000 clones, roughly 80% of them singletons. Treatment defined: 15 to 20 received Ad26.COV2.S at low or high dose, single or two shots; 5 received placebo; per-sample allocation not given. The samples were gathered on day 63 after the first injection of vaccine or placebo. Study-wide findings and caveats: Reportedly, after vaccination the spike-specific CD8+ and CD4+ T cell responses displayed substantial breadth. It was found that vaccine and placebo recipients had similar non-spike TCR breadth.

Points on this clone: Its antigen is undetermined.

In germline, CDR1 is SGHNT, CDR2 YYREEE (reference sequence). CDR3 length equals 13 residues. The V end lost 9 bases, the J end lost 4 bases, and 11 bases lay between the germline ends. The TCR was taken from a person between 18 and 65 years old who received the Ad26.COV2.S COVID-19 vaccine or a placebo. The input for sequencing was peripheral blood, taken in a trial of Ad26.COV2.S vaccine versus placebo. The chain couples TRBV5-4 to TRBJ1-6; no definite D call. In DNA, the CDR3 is TGTGCCACTTACGACGGGTATAATTCACCCCTCCACTTT. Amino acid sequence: CATYDGYNSPLHF.